These 25 T cell receptor beta chains were all obtained from the same sample, sequenced in a study of early T cells in non-severe SARS-CoV-2 infection. Each CDR3 protein gets one entry after TCRdb re-called the 5' RACE reads with MiXCR. The sample carries 35,000 to 45,000 distinct CDR3 sequences, 6.1% recorded once. Sequencing was carried out using whole blood. These receptors came from an adult who was a healthcare worker with PCR-confirmed SARS-CoV-2 infection or an uninfected control (not recorded which).

Ten or more counts support this clonotype. The chain combines TRBV6-1 with TRBJ1-6; D gene ambiguous. The CDR3 covers 15 residues. Per the germline V gene, CDR1 is MNHNS and CDR2 is SASEGT. The V and J ends lost 4 bases and 6 bases respectively, with 13 bases between them. The CDR3 here is CASSGGLGSNSPLHF. The CDR3 nucleotides are TGTGCCAGCAGTGGCGGACTCGGGAGTAATTCACCCCTCCACTTT.

A few counts support this clonotype. V and J are TRBV4-1 and TRBJ2-7; 11 bases match TRBD2. The germline V gene encodes CDR1 MGHRA and CDR2 YSYEKL. J was trimmed by 3 bases and V by 1 base; bases with no gene match: 5. There are 16 residues in the CDR3. As DNA, the CDR3 is TGCGCCAGCAGCCAAGTTGGGACTAGCGGATTCTACGAGCAGTACTTC. This gives the protein CASSQVGTSGFYEQYF.

This clonotype was counted ten times or more. The J gene is TRBJ2-2, the V gene TRBV5-5, with D possibly matching TRBD2 (5 bases). This CDR3 region has 19 residues. Germline CDR1 SGHKS, CDR2 YYEKEE (reference sequence). V gave up 6 bases and J gave up 1 base, with 25 bases separating them. CDR3 DNA: TGTGCCAGCAACTCGATAACTAGGGTTCCCGGAAAGAACACCGGGGAGCTGTTTTTT. Its translation is CASNSITRVPGKNTGELFF.

This clonotype occurred many times. The genes are TRBV24-1 and TRBJ2-5, with 7 bases that match TRBD2. This CDR3 has 16 residues. Germline CDR1 is KGHDR and CDR2 is SFDVKD. After removal of 4 bases from V and 4 bases from J, the junction contained 11 bases not matched to a gene. The CDR3 protein is CATSDTGRGGRETQYF. In DNA, the CDR3 is TGTGCCACCAGTGACACCGGAAGGGGAGGGAGAGAGACCCAGTACTTC.

Many counts were recorded for this clonotype. This chain links TRBV23-1 with TRBJ1-1; D remains ambiguous. TRBV23-1 is an ORF; its function is uncertain. With 1 base removed from V and 1 base from J, the gap between germline ends came to 16 bases. The CDR3 is 17 amino acids. DNA for the CDR3: TGCGCCAGCAGTCAATTAGACCTTCCCCAAGGGAACACTGAAGCTTTCTTT. Its protein product is CASSQLDLPQGNTEAFF.

The genes are TRBV20-1 and TRBJ2-3; 15 bases align to TRBD2. The CDR3 sequence is 19 residues long. Trimming at V came to 2 bases and at J to 4 bases, leaving 13 bases not matched to a gene. The germline V gene has CDR1 DFQATT and CDR2 SNEGSKA (reference sequence). In DNA form, the CDR3 reads TGCAGTGCTAGACCCATCGGACTAGCGGGGGGGCTCTTCGCAGATACGCAGTATTTT. This sequence encodes CSARPIGLAGGLFADTQYF.

The chain joins TRBV6-5 to TRBJ2-7; 7 bases match TRBD1. J gave up 2 bases and V 1 base, and 2 bases lay outside the gene matches. Germline V lookup: CDR1 MNHEY, CDR2 SVGAGI. The CDR3 is 14 amino acids. The CDR3 reads CASSYYTGAYEQYF. Here the CDR3 DNA reads TGTGCCAGCAGTTACTACACAGGGGCCTACGAGCAGTACTTC.

This clonotype was detected ten times or more. The chain couples TRBV7-9 to TRBJ2-1; 9 positions match TRBD2. With V trimmed by 3 bases and J by 6 bases, 3 bases remained unmatched. CDR1 SEHNR and CDR2 FQNEAQ come from the germline V gene (reference sequence). The CDR3 totals 14 residues. The CDR3 region is CASSFLTSGNEQFF. CDR3 DNA: TGTGCCAGCAGCTTCCTGACTAGCGGCAATGAGCAGTTCTTC.

This clonotype turned up a few times. This CDR3 is CASILAPGGRTDTQYF. In DNA form, the CDR3 reads TGTGCCAGCATCCTCGCGCCTGGGGGGCGCACAGATACGCAGTATTTT. The V and J genes are TRBV7-8 and TRBJ2-3, with D possibly being TRBD1 or TRBD2 (6 bases each). In germline, CDR1 is SGHVS, CDR2 FQNEAQ. This CDR3 region has 16 residues. V was cut by 7 bases and J by 1 base, with 18 bases left in between.

This clonotype was detected ten times or more. This sequence joins TRBV6-1 and TRBJ1-5; D is perhaps TRBD1 (6 bases). The CDR3 spans 12 residues. Trimming removed 8 bases at V and 3 bases at J, with 8 bases between. Germline values: CDR1 MNHNS, CDR2 SASEGT. This CDR3 reads CASGQNNQPQHF. The CDR3 DNA reads as TGTGCCAGCGGACAGAACAATCAGCCCCAGCATTTT.

In this sample, this clonotype turned up a few times. The rearrangement links TRBV6-2 or TRBV6-3 to TRBJ2-3, with 8 nucleotides matching TRBD2. CDR1 is MNHEY, CDR2 SVGEGT, per germline. J was trimmed by 0 bases and V by 6 bases; bases with no gene match: 5. CDR3 size: 15 residues. In DNA, the CDR3 is TGTGCCAGCAGCCGAATAGCGGGGAGCACAGATACGCAGTATTTT. Protein product: CASSRIAGSTDTQYF.

This clonotype was found many times. The chain is built from TRBV24-1 and TRBJ1-5; no firm D call. The CDR3 sequence is 13 residues long. Trimming stripped 5 bases from V and 4 bases from J, with 8 bases between. Germline assignment: CDR1 KGHDR and CDR2 SFDVKD. CDR3 sequence: CATSGTSNQPQHF. The CDR3 DNA follows: TGTGCCACCAGTGGGACTTCAAATCAGCCCCAGCATTTT.

This clonotype was recorded a few times. This rearrangement joins TRBV30 to TRBJ1-3; D is unclear. The CDR3 sequence is 12 residues long. Trimming left V 4 bases short and J 0 bases short, with 4 bases between. From germline, CDR1 is GTSNPN and CDR2 SVGIG (reference sequence). As DNA, the CDR3 is TGTGCCTGGACCGTCTCTGGAAACACCATATATTTT. Residues: CAWTVSGNTIYF.

This clonotype was counted ten times or more. The chain employs TRBV30 and TRBJ1-2; D is perhaps TRBD1 (6 bases). In germline, CDR1 is GTSNPN, CDR2 SVGIG (reference sequence). The CDR3 extends over 14 amino acids. V lost 8 bases to trimming and J lost 0 bases, with 16 bases between them. DNA for the CDR3: TGTGCCAGTCTCCGGGACAAGACTAACTATGGCTACACCTTC. Its protein product is CASLRDKTNYGYTF.

The rearrangement links TRBV6-5 to TRBJ2-1, with TRBD1 matching over 7 bases. Germline CDR1 MNHEY, CDR2 SVGAGI. Losses at the gene ends were 5 bases for V and 16 bases for J; bases not matched to a gene: 8. CDR3 length: 11 amino acids. CDR3 sequence: CASSTDRDRFF. DNA for the CDR3: TGTGCCAGCAGTACCGACAGGGATCGTTTCTTC.

The chain joins TRBV6-1 to TRBJ1-2; 7 bases fit TRBD1. CDR3 size: 13 residues. Germline CDR1 MNHNS, CDR2 SASEGT. V lost 8 bases and J lost 7; bases outside the gene matches: 10. The CDR3 coding sequence is TGTGCCAGCTCGATAAGAGACAGGGCTGGCTACACCTTC. It codes for CASSIRDRAGYTF.

This rearrangement joins TRBV28 to TRBJ1-5; D may be TRBD1 (5 bases). The CDR3 runs to 17 residues. V lost 2 bases to trimming and J lost 0 bases, with 14 bases between them. Germline CDR1 reads MDHEN; CDR2 reads SYDVKM. CDR3 loop: CASSLRRGLSSNQPQHF. CDR3 nucleotides: TGTGCCAGCAGTTTACGGCGGGGACTTAGTAGCAATCAGCCCCAGCATTTT.

Only a few counts were recorded for this clonotype. The rearrangement joins TRBV5-1 to TRBJ2-7; D ambiguous. CDR1 is SGHRS and CDR2 is YFSETQ in the germline V gene. This CDR3 contains 14 residues. Deletions cut 4 bases from V and 3 bases from J, with 14 bases between. The CDR3 region is CASSPLTANYEQYF. The CDR3, as DNA: TGCGCCAGCAGCCCCCTGACGGCAAACTACGAGCAGTACTTC.

This chain connects TRBV27 to TRBJ2-5; D might be TRBD1 or TRBD2, each matching 5 bases. The germline CDR1 and CDR2 sequences are MNHEY and SMNVEV (reference sequence). The CDR3 runs to 15 residues. The germline V and J ends were trimmed by 3 bases and 7 bases, with 18 bases remaining between them. As DNA, the CDR3 is TGTGCCAGCAGTTTCGTCCGGGGCGGCAACCGGACCCAGTACTTC. Protein: CASSFVRGGNRTQYF.

This clonotype was recorded many times. The chain uses TRBV5-6 and TRBJ1-6; 7 positions agree with TRBD1. J gave up 7 bases and V 4 bases, and 8 bases lay outside the gene matches. This CDR3 contains 15 residues. The germline V gene encodes CDR1 SGHDT and CDR2 YYEEEE. The CDR3, as DNA: TGTGCCAGCAGCCGACAGGGTGTGAGAAATTCACCCCTCCACTTT. Its protein is CASSRQGVRNSPLHF.

To note about this clonotype: A much bigger clone sits one base away, suggesting this may be a read error. The V call is TRBV30, the J call TRBJ1-2, with D tentatively TRBD1 (5 bases). Germline V gene lookup returns CDR1 GTSNPN and CDR2 SVGIG (reference sequence). The CDR3 is 12 amino acids. V was shortened by 1 base and J by 4 bases, with 7 bases between the two germline ends. The CDR3 protein is CAWSETGYGYTF. CDR3 DNA: TGTGCCTGGAGTGAAACAGGCTATGGCTACACCTTC. The variable domain in full, with the rest retrieved from reference TRBV30 and TRBJ1-2, is SQTIHQWPATLVQPVGSPLSLECTVEGTSNPNLYWYRQAAGRGLQLLFYSVGIGQISSEVPQNLSASRPQDRQFILSSKKLLLSDSGFYLCAWSETGYGYTFGSGTRLTVV.

This clonotype was seen many times. The chain couples TRBV14 to TRBJ2-1; D is possibly TRBD1 or TRBD2 (5 bases each). V lost 2 bases and J 6 bases, leaving 23 bases between the germline ends. The germline gives CDR1 SGHDN, CDR2 FVKESK. The CDR3 runs to 18 residues. CDR3 in DNA: TGTGCCAGCAGCCAAACATCGATGCAGGGACGGCTATCCAATGAGCAGTTCTTC. Residues: CASSQTSMQGRLSNEQFF.

This clonotype has more than one count but fewer than ten. The chain joins TRBV13 to TRBJ1-1, with 9 bases fitting TRBD1. Germline V gene data show CDR1 as PRHDT and CDR2 as FYEKMQ (reference sequence). V dropped 2 bases and J dropped 4; count of bases not matched to a gene: 14. This CDR3 comprises 18 residues. The CDR3 loop reads CASSLRTGTGLGGTEAFF. The CDR3 nucleotides read TGTGCCAGCAGCTTAAGGACCGGGACAGGGCTTGGGGGCACTGAAGCTTTCTTT. Looking up the rest from reference TRBV13 and TRBJ1-1 gives the full variable domain: AAGVIQSPRHLIKEKRETATLKCYPIPRHDTVYWYQQGPGQDPQFLISFYEKMQSDKGSIPDRFSAQQFSDYHSELNMSSLELGDSALYFCASSLRTGTGLGGTEAFFGQGTRLTVV.

This clonotype was seen many times. The chain combines TRBV19 with TRBJ1-5; no clear D. Looked up from germline, CDR1 is LNHDA and CDR2 is SQIVND (reference sequence). The CDR3 runs 14 residues. Trimming cost V 3 bases and J 4 bases, with 10 bases left between them. This CDR3 reads CASSIRAENQPQHF. In DNA form, the CDR3 reads TGTGCCAGTAGTATCCGGGCAGAGAATCAGCCCCAGCATTTT. Filled out from reference TRBV19 and TRBJ1-5, the complete variable domain reads DGGITQSPKYLFRKEGQNVTLSCEQNLNHDAMYWYRQDPGQGLRLIYYSQIVNDFQKGDIAEGYSVSREKKESFPLTVTSAQKNPTAFYLCASSIRAENQPQHFGDGTRLSIL.

At least ten counts were recorded for this clonotype. The chain carries TRBV5-1 and TRBJ2-2; unclear D gene. Germline CDR1 and CDR2: SGHRS and YFSETQ. V was shortened by 4 bases and J by 6 bases, with 10 bases between the two germline ends. This CDR3 contains 13 residues. The CDR3, as DNA: TGCGCCAGCAGCCCCAATGAAGCCGGGGAGCTGTTTTTT. Protein sequence: CASSPNEAGELFF.